This T cell receptor beta chain was recorded in a study of vaccination and CD4 T cells after COVID-19. Sequence data for DNA of cultured CD4+ T cells were generated by the Oncomine TCR Beta short-read assay. TCRdb redid the calling of the PCR reads with MiXCR, one entry per CDR3 protein. The repertoire includes 15,000 to 20,000 distinct CDR3 sequences, approximately 40% of them detected once, and around an eighth sits in the top ten. This clonotype is medium-sized in the sample. The antigen is undetermined. Trimming pared 6 bases from V and 4 bases from J, leaving 9 bases between. The CDR3 runs to 12 residues. Treatment of the sample: roughly 10-day PBMC culture with coronavirus spike peptide pools or control peptides (ViraFEST assay).

Sample: CD4+ T cells from blood, cultured in vitro. V gene TRBV12-3 or TRBV12-4 combines with J gene TRBJ2-5; D is uncertain. The receptor was derived from a human donor who had recovered from COVID-19. The CDR3 sequence is CASRKTSETQYF. The CDR3 region has the DNA TGTGCCAGCAGGAAAACCTCAGAGACCCAGTACTTC.